The rows below give T cell receptor beta chains drawn from one sample of a study of T-cell memory formation after mild COVID-19. In TCRdb, the 5' RACE reads were re-called with MiXCR into one record per CDR3 protein. Of nearly 350,000 distinct CDR3 sequences listed, under 15% were seen once; the top ten hold about a fifth. Sequencing was done on a sample of PBMCs or a T cell subset sorted from them (not recorded which). These receptors all come from a man younger than 30 who had mild COVID-19 (a few samples of this study predate the infection). Cell type and time point are not known. The CDR3 runs from the conserved cysteine through the conserved F or W. D genes are given only for firm matches. Clone sizes are given selectively: once, few, many, or a class where the clone is expanded.

V	D	J	size	DNA	CDR3
TRBV5-1	TRBD2	TRBJ2-2	few	TGCGCCAGCAGCTTGGCGCTAGCGGGGGGGCCGTCCGGGGAGCTGTTTTTT	CASSLALAGGPSGELFF
TRBV5-1	.	TRBJ2-3	.	TGCGCCAGCAGGGCCTACGGAGGGGATACGCAGTATTTT	CASRAYGGDTQYF
TRBV10-3	.	TRBJ2-3	few	TGTGCCACCCAGGGGAACACAGATACGCAGTATTTT	CATQGNTDTQYF
TRBV6-2/TRBV6-3	.	TRBJ2-1	.	TGTGCCAGCAGTTACTATCGACTAGTTTACAATGAGCAGTTCTTC	CASSYYRLVYNEQFF
TRBV7-7	.	TRBJ2-5	.	TGTGCTAGCAGCGCTACCGGGACCGGTTTTGGGACCCAGTACTTC	CASSATGTGFGTQYF
TRBV11-2	TRBD2	TRBJ2-1	few	TGTGCCAGCAGCTGGGGACTAGCGGGGGTAAGTGAGCAGTTCTTC	CASSWGLAGVSEQFF
TRBV6-6	.	TRBJ2-7	.	TGTGCCAGCAGTTACGTGGTCGCCTACGAGCAGTACTTC	CASSYVVAYEQYF
TRBV11-2	TRBD1	TRBJ2-1	many	TGTGCCAGCAGCTTAGATCGGACAGGTTACAATGAGCAGTTCTTC	CASSLDRTGYNEQFF
TRBV6-5	TRBD1	TRBJ2-3	.	TGTGCCAGCAGTTTGAATAGACAGGGGGATACGCAGTATTTT	CASSLNRQGDTQYF
TRBV5-1	.	TRBJ2-1	.	TGCGCCAGCAGCTTGGCCCCAGGGACCTCGAATGAGCAGTTCTTC	CASSLAPGTSNEQFF
TRBV6-2/TRBV6-3	.	TRBJ1-1	.	TGTGCCAGCAATTCTCGACAGGTTAACACTGAAGCTTTCTTT	CASNSRQVNTEAFF
TRBV6-5	.	TRBJ1-3	.	TGTGCCAGCAGGAGGGGGGGCATAAGCTCTGGAAACACCATATATTTT	CASRRGGISSGNTIYF
TRBV12-3/TRBV12-4	.	TRBJ1-1	.	TGTGCCAGCAGTCCCTACCGACGGAGCACTGAAGCTTTCTTT	CASSPYRRSTEAFF
TRBV3-1	.	TRBJ2-1	.	TGTGCCAGCAGCTCCGGACTCCTAAGGGCCGATGAGCAGTTCTTC	CASSSGLLRADEQFF
TRBV29-1	TRBD1	TRBJ1-1	.	TGCAGCGTACTGGGACAGGGGTACACTGAAGCTTTCTTT	CSVLGQGYTEAFF
TRBV27	TRBD1	TRBJ1-2	few	TGTGCCAGCAGTACGACAGGGGAGGAAAGCTATGGCTACACCTTC	CASSTTGEESYGYTF
TRBV4-2	.	TRBJ2-1	.	TGTGCCAGCAGCCAAGAATTGGGGCAGGGGAGCTCCTACAATGAGCAGTTCTTC	CASSQELGQGSSYNEQFF
TRBV29-1	TRBD2	TRBJ2-5	few	TGCAGCGTTGGGTCACTAGCGGGAGAGACCCAGTACTTC	CSVGSLAGETQYF
TRBV7-9	.	TRBJ2-1	.	TGTGCCAGCAGCTCACAAGAGTACAATGAGCAGTTCTTC	CASSSQEYNEQFF
TRBV20-1	.	TRBJ1-4	few	TGCAGTGCTAGAGTATCGATTAATGAAAAACTGTTTTTT	CSARVSINEKLFF
TRBV12-3/TRBV12-4	.	TRBJ2-7	.	TGTGCCAGCAGTTCACTAGTGGTCTACGAGCAGTACTTC	CASSSLVVYEQYF
TRBV7-9	.	TRBJ2-7	many	TGTGCCAGCGCCAGTGGGGGAGGTGAGCAGTACTTC	CASASGGGEQYF